These T cell receptor beta chains were read from a single sample in a study of CD8 T cells in ankylosing spondylitis. TCRdb re-called the 5' RACE reads through MiXCR, storing one row per CDR3 protein. The data contain fewer than 500,000 distinct CDR3 sequences, 20% to 25% of them singletons. The sequenced material came from blood, either unsorted or a sorted T cell fraction (not recorded which). These receptors were taken from a male donor with ankylosing spondylitis. The CDR3 runs from the conserved cysteine through the conserved F or W. A D gene is named only where the DNA matches it firmly. Size tells how often a clone was seen (once, few, many) or the class of an expanded clone, and some rows leave it out.

TRBD2,.,TRBV28,TRBJ2-1,CASSLLAGTYNEQFF,TGTGCCAGCAGTTTACTAGCGGGGACCTACAATGAGCAGTTCTTC
TRBD1,few,TRBV18,TRBJ2-7,CASKGTVSYEQYF,TGTGCCAGCAAGGGGACAGTCTCCTACGAGCAGTACTTC
.,.,TRBV20-1,TRBJ1-2,CSAGTLNYGYTF,TGCAGTGCTGGGACGCTGAACTATGGCTACACCTTC
TRBD2,few,TRBV7-2,TRBJ2-7,CASSLAVLAGTSYEQYF,TGTGCCAGCAGCTTAGCGGTCCTAGCGGGTACCTCCTACGAGCAGTACTTC
.,few,TRBV10-3,TRBJ1-2,CAATGNGYTF,TGTGCCGCTACAGGGAATGGCTACACCTTC
.,few,TRBV4-1,TRBJ2-2,CASSPIGQGRRNGELFF,TGCGCCAGCAGCCCGATTGGGCAGGGGCGCCGAAACGGGGAGCTGTTTTTT
.,few,TRBV6-2/TRBV6-3,TRBJ1-1,CASRPHWAGASFF,TGTGCCAGCAGGCCACATTGGGCCGGCGCGTCTTTCTTT
.,few,TRBV10-3,TRBJ1-5,CAIRPQGKPQHF,TGTGCCATCAGGCCGCAGGGGAAGCCCCAGCATTTT
.,few,TRBV7-2,TRBJ1-5,CASSLGDASNQPQHF,TGTGCCAGCAGCTTAGGGGACGCGAGCAATCAGCCCCAGCATTTT
TRBD1,few,TRBV2,TRBJ2-7,CASRSGTGSEQYF,TGTGCCAGCAGATCCGGGACAGGGAGCGAGCAGTACTTC
TRBD2,few,TRBV3-1,TRBJ2-1,CASSQESGGLAGYNEQFF,TGTGCCAGCAGCCAAGAAAGCGGAGGACTAGCGGGATACAATGAGCAGTTCTTC
TRBD2,.,TRBV20-1,TRBJ2-1,CSAIQRTSGDYNEQFF,TGCAGTGCTATACAACGGACTAGCGGGGATTACAATGAGCAGTTCTTC
.,few,TRBV6-5,TRBJ2-1,CASSYRTVSGNEQFF,TGTGCCAGCAGTTACCGGACAGTTTCGGGCAATGAGCAGTTCTTC
.,few,TRBV6-5,TRBJ2-1,CASSYQGSPSYNEQFF,TGTGCCAGCAGTTACCAGGGATCCCCCTCCTACAATGAGCAGTTCTTC
.,few,TRBV3-1,TRBJ2-2,CASSRFGDGYTGELFF,TGTGCCAGCAGCCGATTCGGTGACGGATACACCGGGGAGCTGTTTTTT
.,.,TRBV7-2,TRBJ1-5,CASRRGGDQPQHF,TGTGCCAGCAGGCGTGGGGGGGATCAGCCCCAGCATTTT